This T cell receptor (beta chain) comes out of a study of T cell changes during pregnancy in multiple sclerosis. J was trimmed by 4 bases and V by 2 bases; bases with no gene match: 4. CDR1 is SGHDN and CDR2 is FVKESK in the germline V gene. This CDR3 comprises 15 residues. TCRdb's table, derived via immunoSEQ multiplex PCR, lists solely in-frame clones and lacks some. Found here are 50,000 or so clones, nearly 95% of them singletons; the top ten hold approximately 2.2%. The chain links TRBV14 to TRBJ2-7, with 11 bases aligning to TRBD2. The starting material was peripheral blood, obtained in the third trimester of pregnancy. This clonotype was sampled from a female donor with multiple sclerosis, enrolled in a pregnancy study. The CDR3, as DNA: TGTGCCAGCAGCCAAACTAGCGGGAGAGGATACGAGCAGTACTTC. This translates into CASSQTSGRGYEQYF.